A single sample is the source of the 25 T cell receptor beta chains below, sequenced in a study of cytotoxic CD8 clonotypes in ibrutinib-treated CLL. Sequencing was performed with immunoSEQ multiplex PCR; in TCRdb, only in-frame clones are kept and a portion is missing. This table holds 300,000 to 400,000 clones, 67% found once. Sequencing used PBMCs, obtained after 36 months of ibrutinib treatment. All receptors derive from a human donor with chronic lymphocytic leukemia.

The CDR3 loop is CASSYRGTGVYEQYF. The CDR3 DNA is TGTGCCAGCAGTTATCGAGGGACAGGGGTCTACGAGCAGTACTTC. The rearrangement uses TRBV27 and TRBJ2-7; 10 positions agree with TRBD1. The V gene's germline CDR1 is MNHEY and CDR2 SMNVEV (reference sequence). The CDR3 length is 15 residues. V shed 4 bases and J 3 bases; nucleotides not matched to a gene: 6.

This chain joins TRBV27 and TRBJ2-3, with D unclear. Trimming cost V 3 bases and J 0 bases, with 4 bases left between them. CDR3 size: 13 residues. Germline loops: CDR1 MNHEY, CDR2 SMNVEV (reference sequence). In DNA form, the CDR3 reads TGTGCCAGCAGTTTTTTTAGCACAGATACGCAGTATTTT. It specifies CASSFFSTDTQYF.

The chain links TRBV28 to TRBJ1-5, with 7 nucleotides matching TRBD1. Unmatched junction bases numbered 7, after V lost 5 bases and J lost 3 bases. CDR1 MDHEN and CDR2 SYDVKM come from the germline V gene. CDR3 length: 15 residues. CDR3 protein: CASSHRGRYNQPQHF. CDR3 sequence (DNA): TGTGCCAGCAGTCACAGGGGACGCTACAATCAGCCCCAGCATTTT.

The chain links TRBV5-6 to TRBJ2-5, with D perhaps assigned TRBD1 or TRBD2 (6 bases each). The CDR3 is made up of 13 amino acids. V lost 5 bases and J 2 bases, leaving 10 bases between the germline ends. Germline V gives CDR1 SGHDT, CDR2 YYEEEE. CDR3 bases: TGTGCCAGCAGGACGGGGGCTCAAGAGACCCAGTACTTC. It yields the protein CASRTGAQETQYF. Together with reference TRBV5-6 and TRBJ2-5, the CDR3 gives the full variable domain: DAGVTQSPTHLIKTRGQQVTLRCSPKSGHDTVSWYQQALGQGPQFIFQYYEEEERQRGNFPDRFSGHQFPNYSSELNVNALLLGDSALYLCASRTGAQETQYFGPGTRLLVL.

The chain has TRBV5-6 and TRBJ2-1; TRBD2 matches at 7 bases. V lost 0 bases to trimming and J lost 0 bases; unmatched junction nucleotides: 3. Germline V gene data show CDR1 as SGHDT and CDR2 as YYEEEE. The CDR3 length is 16 residues. CDR3 coding DNA: TGTGCCAGCAGCTTGGAGACTAGCTTCTCCTACAATGAGCAGTTCTTC. This codes for CASSLETSFSYNEQFF.

The chain links TRBV5-1 to TRBJ2-3; 8 nucleotides line up with TRBD1. V shed 0 bases, J shed 5 bases, and the junction held 5 bases outside the gene matches. CDR3 length: 15 amino acids. Germline V gene data show CDR1 as SGHRS and CDR2 as YFSETQ. The CDR3 sequence is CASSLGQGAEDTQYF. The CDR3 DNA sequence: TGCGCCAGCAGCTTGGGGCAGGGGGCTGAAGATACGCAGTATTTT.

This clone was counted only a few times. The V and J genes are TRBV20-1 and TRBJ1-2; D uncertain. V dropped 3 bases and J dropped 10 bases, with 6 bases sitting between them. The length of the CDR3 is 9 residues. Germline values: CDR1 DFQATT, CDR2 SNEGSKA (reference sequence). This chain's CDR3 is CSASIDYTF. The CDR3 nucleotides are TGCAGTGCTAGTATTGACTACACCTTC.

The chain has TRBV15 and TRBJ2-7, with a tentative D call TRBD1 (5 bases). V shed 8 bases and J shed 0 bases, with 17 bases lying between them. Germline CDR1 is LNHNV and CDR2 is YYDKDF (reference sequence). The length of the CDR3 is 15 residues. The CDR3: CATGFRGQSSYEQYF. The CDR3 coding sequence is TGTGCCACCGGCTTTAGGGGCCAGAGCTCCTACGAGCAGTACTTC.

This clone was observed a few times. The chain joins TRBV5-1 to TRBJ2-7; D may be TRBD1 (6 bases). In germline, CDR1 is SGHRS, CDR2 YFSETQ. Trimming stripped 2 bases from V and 0 bases from J, with 9 bases between. The CDR3 is made up of 14 amino acids. CDR3 DNA sequence: TGCGCCAGCAGCTTACTACAGGGCTCCTACGAGCAGTACTTC. Protein: CASSLLQGSYEQYF. Looking up the rest from reference TRBV5-1 and TRBJ2-7 gives the full variable domain: KAGVTQTPRYLIKTRGQQVTLSCSPISGHRSVSWYQQTPGQGLQFLFEYFSETQRNKGNFPGRFSGRQFSNSRSEMNVSTLELGDSALYLCASSLLQGSYEQYFGPGTRLTVT.

This clone came up a few times. Distinct nucleotide sequences in the sample also encode this CDR3. CDR3 loop: CASSLGGQGYEQYF. In DNA, the CDR3 is TGCGCCAGCAGCTTAGGGGGACAGGGCTACGAGCAGTACTTC. The V call is TRBV5-1, the J call TRBJ2-7, with 9 bases that match TRBD1. Germline values: CDR1 SGHRS, CDR2 YFSETQ. J gave up 3 bases and V 2 bases, and 3 bases lay outside the gene matches. The CDR3 covers 14 residues.

This clone turned up a few times. The chain is built from TRBV7-2 and TRBJ2-2; no clear D gene. The CDR3 is 13 residues long. Germline CDR1 reads SGHTA; CDR2 reads FQGNSA. V was cut by 5 bases and J by 5 bases, with 9 bases left in between. This chain's CDR3 is CASSPSQTGELFF. In DNA, the CDR3 is TGTGCCAGCAGCCCCAGCCAAACCGGGGAGCTGTTTTTT. The variable domain in full, completed from reference TRBV7-2 and TRBJ2-2, reads GAGVSQSPSNKVTEKGKDVELRCDPISGHTALYWYRQSLGQGLEFLIYFQGNSAPDKSGLPSDRFSAERTGGSVSTLTIQRTQQEDSAVYLCASSPSQTGELFFGEGSRLTVL.

The J gene is TRBJ2-3, the V gene TRBV9; D uncertain. The V gene's germline CDR1 is SGDLS and CDR2 YYNGEE. V lost 2 bases and J lost 0, with 4 bases in between. The CDR3 sequence is 13 residues long. Here the CDR3 DNA reads TGTGCCAGCAGCGTCTTTAGCACAGATACGCAGTATTTT. This codes for CASSVFSTDTQYF.

The chain links TRBV14 to TRBJ1-2, with no clear D. CDR1 and CDR2 (germline): SGHDN, FVKESK. The CDR3 consists of 13 residues. V gave up 4 bases and J gave up 2 bases, with 8 bases separating them. The CDR3 nucleotides are TGTGCCAGCAGCCCGAATCCAAACTATGGCTACACCTTC. This sequence encodes CASSPNPNYGYTF.

V is TRBV5-1 and J is TRBJ2-5, with no clear D. The germline V gene has CDR1 SGHRS and CDR2 YFSETQ. The ends were cut back, 4 bases at V and 4 bases at J, with 8 bases in the middle. CDR3 length: 12 amino acids. CDR3 region: CASSQGPETQYF. The CDR3 bases are TGCGCCAGCAGCCAAGGACCAGAGACCCAGTACTTC.

The chain is built from TRBV28 and TRBJ2-7; D is undetermined. V shed 3 bases and J shed 5 bases, with 8 bases lying between them. CDR3 length: 12 residues. The germline V gene has CDR1 MDHEN and CDR2 SYDVKM. The CDR3 DNA follows: TGTGCCAGCAGTTTTCTTCGGAACGAGCAGTACTTC. Its translation: CASSFLRNEQYF.

The chain is built from TRBV2 and TRBJ2-1; 9 bases are a match to TRBD1. Germline trimming cut 10 bases from V and 0 bases from J; bases unmatched to any gene: 7. The CDR3 spans 15 residues. Germline lookup yields CDR1 SNHLY and CDR2 FYNNEI. The CDR3 DNA is TGTGCCACCCGGACAGGGGAGGGCTCCTACAATGAGCAGTTCTTC. Translated: CATRTGEGSYNEQFF. The full variable domain, its missing parts supplied by reference TRBV2 and TRBJ2-1, is EPEVTQTPSHQVTQMGQEVILRCVPISNHLYFYWYRQILGQKVEFLVSFYNNEISEKSEIFDDQFSVERPDGSNFTLKIRSTKLEDSAMYFCATRTGEGSYNEQFFGPGTRLTVL.

This clone occurred a few times. V and J are TRBV4-1 and TRBJ1-2; 8 bases are a match to TRBD1. The V and J ends lost 0 bases and 2 bases, in that order; junction bases with no gene match: 5. Germline CDR1 and CDR2: MGHRA and YSYEKL. This CDR3 has 16 residues. This CDR3 reads CASSQEGGQGNYGYTF. In DNA form, the CDR3 reads TGCGCCAGCAGCCAAGAAGGAGGACAGGGCAACTATGGCTACACCTTC.

This clone was detected once. The rearrangement joins TRBV5-1 to TRBJ2-5, with a weak D call TRBD1 (6 bases). CDR3 length equals 17 residues. Deletions cut 0 bases from V and 0 bases from J, with 15 bases between. Germline V gives CDR1 SGHRS, CDR2 YFSETQ. The CDR3 loop is CASSLGWGRTYQETQYF. The CDR3 DNA follows: TGCGCCAGCAGCTTGGGGTGGGGGCGAACGTACCAAGAGACCCAGTACTTC. Filled out from reference TRBV5-1 and TRBJ2-5, the complete variable domain reads KAGVTQTPRYLIKTRGQQVTLSCSPISGHRSVSWYQQTPGQGLQFLFEYFSETQRNKGNFPGRFSGRQFSNSRSEMNVSTLELGDSALYLCASSLGWGRTYQETQYFGPGTRLLVL.

This clone was found once. The V gene is TRBV7-2, the J gene TRBJ1-4, with TRBD1 as a possible D gene (6 bases). The V gene's germline CDR1 is SGHTA and CDR2 FQGNSA. This CDR3 region has 14 residues. V was trimmed by 4 bases and J by 6 bases, leaving 12 bases between them. The CDR3 nucleotides are TGTGCCAGCAGCTCCGGGGGCTTGGATGAAAAACTGTTTTTT. Protein: CASSSGGLDEKLFF.

This clone was picked up a small number of times. This rearrangement joins TRBV7-7 to TRBJ2-5; D may match TRBD1 or TRBD2 (5 bases each). CDR1 is SSHAT, CDR2 FNYEAQ, per germline (reference sequence). The CDR3 has 14 residues. V was shortened by 5 bases and J by 0 bases, with 10 bases between the two germline ends. As DNA, the CDR3 is TGTGCCAGCAGCCGAGGGGAGTACCAAGAGACCCAGTACTTC. Translation gives CASSRGEYQETQYF.

The J gene is TRBJ2-5, the V gene TRBV29-1; 7 bases fit TRBD2. V shed 6 bases, J shed 1 base, and the junction held 5 bases outside the gene matches. Germline V gives CDR1 SQVTM, CDR2 ANQGSEA. The CDR3 sequence is 13 residues long. The CDR3 bases are TGCAGCGTCGGAAGGACTAGCCAAGAGACCCAGTACTTC. It encodes CSVGRTSQETQYF.

The chain carries TRBV12-5 and TRBJ1-2; no clear D. Germline V gene data show CDR1 as LGHNT and CDR2 as FRNRAP. The V and J ends lost 0 bases and 0 bases respectively, with 11 bases between them. The length of the CDR3 is 16 residues. CDR3 amino acids: CASGLVRGSANYGYTF. The DNA for the CDR3 is TGTGCTAGTGGTTTGGTCCGGGGTTCTGCTAACTATGGCTACACCTTC.

This chain uses TRBV29-1 with TRBJ1-2, with 7 nucleotides matching TRBD1. V was pared by 7 bases and J by 2 bases, with 16 bases of the junction left unmatched. This CDR3 has 16 amino acids. CDR1 SQVTM and CDR2 ANQGSEA come from the germline V gene. The CDR3 region has the DNA TGCAGCGGGGTCGACAGGGCCTATTCAGGGAACTATGGCTACACCTTC. This translates into CSGVDRAYSGNYGYTF.

V gene TRBV7-8 combines with J gene TRBJ1-5; TRBD1 agrees at 9 bases. This CDR3 has 17 residues. With 5 bases clipped from V and 0 bases from J, the junction kept 8 bases outside the gene matches. Germline-derived CDR1 and CDR2 are SGHVS and FQNEAQ. This CDR3 reads CASSAGQGTYSNQPQHF. The CDR3 DNA follows: TGTGCCAGCAGCGCGGGACAGGGCACTTATAGCAATCAGCCCCAGCATTTT.

The rearrangement links TRBV27 to TRBJ1-2; 7 bases match TRBD1. Germline CDR1 reads MNHEY; CDR2 reads SMNVEV (reference sequence). The CDR3 has 13 amino acids. With V trimmed by 8 bases and J by 6 bases, 9 bases remained unmatched. CDR3 bases: TGTGCCAGCGGCGACAGGGTGGCGAATGGCTACACCTTC. This gives the protein CASGDRVANGYTF.